This passage covers 15 T cell receptor beta chains from one sample sequenced in a study of CD8+CD57+ T cells in acquired aplastic anemia. Genomic DNA, serving as template, underwent TCR beta VDJ and CDR3 profiling. Via MiXCR, TCRdb re-called the reads, giving one row per CDR3 protein. The table includes roughly 200,000 distinct CDR3 sequences, roughly three fifths detected once. All patients picked for sequencing had shown, by flow cytometry, an expansion of CD8+CD57+ cells. Sequencing was carried out using sorted CD4+, CD8+, or CD8+CD57+ T cells (not recorded which) from PBMCs. These receptors all come from a human donor with aplastic anemia.

In this sample, this clonotype turned up many times. This chain connects TRBV5-1 to TRBJ2-5; 7 positions agree with TRBD2. Germline V gene sequence: CDR1 SGHRS, CDR2 YFSETQ. The length of the CDR3 is 16 residues. J lost 5 bases, V lost 1 base, and 11 bases had no gene match. The CDR3 loop is CASSLSDRGVGETQYF. CDR3 in DNA: TGCGCCAGCAGCTTGTCCGATCGGGGGGTTGGGGAGACCCAGTACTTC.

The chain is built from TRBV14 and TRBJ1-6; a weak D match, TRBD1 (6 bases). CDR3 length equals 17 residues. Germline lookup yields CDR1 SGHDN and CDR2 FVKESK. V was pared by 0 bases and J by 6 bases, with 15 bases between. The CDR3 DNA reads TGTGCCAGCAGCCAAGATGGCGGGGGGGCTGGTAATTCACCCCTCCACTTT. Its translation: CASSQDGGGAGNSPLHF.

The chain has TRBV19 and TRBJ1-1, with 8 bases that match TRBD1. The CDR3 is 13 amino acids. Germline CDR1 is LNHDA and CDR2 is SQIVND (reference sequence). J gave up 2 bases and V 10 bases, and 6 bases lay outside the gene matches. CDR3 residues: CANRGQGNTEAFF. CDR3 sequence (DNA): TGTGCCAACCGAGGACAGGGTAACACTGAAGCTTTCTTT.

A few counts support this clonotype. The chain is built from TRBV10-3 and TRBJ1-5; TRBD1 aligns across 8 bases. Germline CDR1 and CDR2: ENHRY and SYGVKD. This CDR3 has 15 residues. Germline trimming cut 0 bases from V and 9 bases from J; bases unmatched to any gene: 7. The CDR3 nucleotides read TGTGCCATCAGTGAGTCGACAGGGGAGAGGGTGCCCCAGCATTTT. It is translated as CAISESTGERVPQHF.

The V call is TRBV24-1, the J call TRBJ2-5, with a possible D match to TRBD1 (5 bases). The V gene's germline CDR1 is KGHDR and CDR2 SFDVKD. The CDR3 has 14 amino acids. The V end was cut by 4 bases, the J end by 4 bases, with 12 bases between. The CDR3, as DNA: TGTGCCACCAGTGACCCGACAGCTCCAGAGACCCAGTACTTC. Translated: CATSDPTAPETQYF.

V gene TRBV9 combines with J gene TRBJ2-1; weak D call: TRBD2 (6 bases). Germline lookup yields CDR1 SGDLS and CDR2 YYNGEE. Trimming stripped 4 bases from V and 1 base from J, with 9 bases between. The CDR3 is 14 residues long. CDR3 sequence reads: CASSSGSSYNEQFF. The CDR3 DNA reads TGTGCCAGCAGCTCCGGGAGTTCCTACAATGAGCAGTTCTTC.

The chain uses TRBV15 and TRBJ2-5; 8 bases are a match to TRBD1. The germline V gene has CDR1 LNHNV and CDR2 YYDKDF (reference sequence). The CDR3 spans 15 residues. Trimming cost V 8 bases and J 4 bases; bases outside gene matches: 12. The CDR3 nucleotides read TGTGCCACCGGTGCTTCGAGAGACAGGGGAGAGACCCAGTACTTC. Translated: CATGASRDRGETQYF. Full variable domain (outside the CDR3, taken from reference TRBV15 and TRBJ2-5): DAMVIQNPRYQVTQFGKPVTLSCSQTLNHNVMYWYQQKSSQAPKLLFHYYDKDFNNEADTPDNFQSRRPNTSFCFLDIRSPGLGDTAMYLCATGASRDRGETQYFGPGTRLLVL.

This clonotype was recorded once. This chain joins TRBV7-9 and TRBJ2-3, with 10 bases matching TRBD1. Germline CDR1 SEHNR, CDR2 FQNEAQ (reference sequence). The CDR3 length is 16 residues. The ends lost 4 bases at V and 5 bases at J; junction bases unmatched: 9. In DNA, the CDR3 is TGTGCCAGCAGCTCCTGGGACAGGGGAGTGGGAGATACGCAGTATTTT. Translated: CASSSWDRGVGDTQYF.

Notes on this clonotype: Germline and junction disagree at one end, which may indicate a read error. The chain employs TRBV4-1 and TRBJ2-5, with 12 bases lining up with TRBD2. This CDR3 region has 16 residues. Per the germline V gene, CDR1 is MGHRA and CDR2 is YSYEKL. Here the CDR3 reads CASSQDKTSGRQTQYF. The CDR3 nucleotides are TGTGCCAGCAGCCAAGATAAGACTAGCGGGAGACAGACCCAGTACTTC.

This chain links TRBV2 with TRBJ2-5; D perhaps matches TRBD2 (5 bases). The CDR3 extends over 16 amino acids. The germline V gene encodes CDR1 SNHLY and CDR2 FYNNEI. Between the trimmed V and J ends, which lost 4 bases and 6 bases, there was a span of 21 bases. The CDR3 protein is CASSATPADTGKTQYF. In DNA form, the CDR3 reads TGTGCCAGCAGTGCAACGCCGGCAGACACCGGGAAGACCCAGTACTTC.

This chain links TRBV29-1 with TRBJ2-2; D is undetermined. The CDR3 has 12 amino acids. Trimming took off 0 bases at V and 5 bases at J, with 4 bases between the two ends. Germline-derived CDR1 and CDR2 are SQVTM and ANQGSEA. CDR3 in amino acids: CSVEDRTGELFF. CDR3 nucleotide sequence: TGCAGCGTTGAAGATCGGACCGGGGAGCTGTTTTTT.

This chain uses TRBV20-1 with TRBJ2-1, with 8 nucleotides matching TRBD1. Per the germline V gene, CDR1 is DFQATT and CDR2 is SNEGSKA (reference sequence). V dropped 3 bases and J dropped 4; count of bases not matched to a gene: 5. The CDR3 covers 14 residues. The CDR3 loop is CSASQGARYNEQFF. CDR3 bases: TGCAGTGCTAGCCAGGGGGCGAGATACAATGAGCAGTTCTTC.

This clonotype was seen ten or more times. V and J are TRBV7-9 and TRBJ2-1, with 8 bases lining up with TRBD1. Germline CDR1 reads SEHNR; CDR2 reads FQNEAQ (reference sequence). The CDR3 is made up of 15 amino acids. The V gene end was trimmed by 5 bases and the J gene end by 7 bases; junction bases not matched to a gene: 10. The CDR3 sequence: CASSRTGQGMNEQFF. The CDR3 DNA is TGTGCCAGCAGCCGAACCGGACAGGGAATGAATGAGCAGTTCTTC.

This rearrangement joins TRBV7-9 to TRBJ1-2, with D unclear. The CDR3 is made up of 14 amino acids. Germline loops: CDR1 SEHNR, CDR2 FQNEAQ (reference sequence). Trimming pared 7 bases from V and 5 bases from J, leaving 17 bases between. The CDR3 DNA follows: TGTGCCAGCAAAGGAGGCTCTTTCCCTTATGGCTACACCTTC. Translating it yields CASKGGSFPYGYTF.

Concerning this clonotype itself: The CDR3 ends on some other residue instead of the conserved phenylalanine or tryptophan, so this is likely a read error. The chain has TRBV29-1 and TRBJ2-7; D is possibly TRBD1 or TRBD2 (5 bases each). The CDR3 is 14 residues long. V lost 7 bases to trimming and J lost 0 bases, with 16 bases between them. Germline V gene lookup returns CDR1 SQVTM and CDR2 ANQGSEA. As DNA, the CDR3 is TGCAGCGCCCGGGGCCGGGACGGCTCCTACGAGCAGTACTCC. It translates to CSARGRDGSYEQYS.